These 26 T cell receptor beta chains were sequenced from one sample in a study of neurological immune-mediated disorders. Each CDR3 protein gets one entry after TCRdb re-called the 5' RACE reads with MiXCR. This sample yields about 95,000 distinct CDR3 sequences, of which 3.5% are seen a single time; about 6% belongs to the top ten. Sample: PBMCs. The source is a woman aged 18-30 years with multiple sclerosis.

The table lists this clonotype with many counts. The chain combines TRBV12-3 or TRBV12-4 with TRBJ1-4, with 12 bases aligning to TRBD1. With 6 bases clipped from V and 4 bases from J, the junction kept 6 bases outside the gene matches. The CDR3 is made up of 16 amino acids. The CDR3 DNA sequence: TGTGCCAGCAGGCTAGGGACAGGGGGCGGTAATGAAAAACTGTTTTTT. The encoded protein is CASRLGTGGGNEKLFF.

This clonotype was seen at least ten times. This rearrangement joins TRBV9 to TRBJ2-1; a weak D match, TRBD2 (5 bases). The V end lost 4 bases, the J end lost 5 bases, and 22 bases lay between the germline ends. The germline gives CDR1 SGDLS, CDR2 YYNGEE. The CDR3 has 17 amino acids. DNA for the CDR3: TGTGCCAGCAGCCGGACCCAGAGGGAGTCCCTTGACAATGAGCAGTTCTTC. This sequence encodes CASSRTQRESLDNEQFF.

This clonotype was seen at least ten times. The chain has TRBV5-4 and TRBJ2-7; 8 bases align to TRBD2. With V trimmed by 4 bases and J by 3 bases, 12 bases remained unmatched. This CDR3 is built from 16 residues. CDR1 and CDR2 from the germline V gene are SGHNT and YYREEE (reference sequence). CDR3 nucleotides: TGTGCCAGCAGCACTATGAGCGGGGGCGGGTTCTACGAGCAGTACTTC. It codes for CASSTMSGGGFYEQYF.

This clonotype was detected ten times or more. This chain links TRBV6-5 with TRBJ1-5; D remains ambiguous. CDR3 length: 14 residues. The germline V and J ends were trimmed by 6 bases and 7 bases, with 16 bases remaining between them. Per germline, CDR1 MNHEY and CDR2 SVGAGI. The CDR3 coding sequence is TGTGCCAGCAGCGGCTCCCCCTCCGGGCAGCCCCAGCATTTT. Protein: CASSGSPSGQPQHF.

There are many counts of this clonotype. The chain employs TRBV24-1 and TRBJ2-7; no clear D gene. The germline CDR1 and CDR2 sequences are KGHDR and SFDVKD. The CDR3 runs to 13 residues. Trimming pared 4 bases from V and 7 bases from J, leaving 13 bases between. The CDR3 sequence is CATSDPEAGEQYF. As DNA, the CDR3 is TGTGCCACCAGTGACCCTGAGGCTGGGGAGCAGTACTTC.

This clonotype was recorded at least ten times. This chain links TRBV20-1 with TRBJ2-3; no definite D call. With 2 bases removed from V and 4 bases from J, the gap between germline ends came to 13 bases. CDR3 length equals 14 residues. Germline V gene data show CDR1 as DFQATT and CDR2 as SNEGSKA (reference sequence). The CDR3 spells CSARNLLSADTQYF. Written as DNA, the CDR3 is TGCAGTGCTAGAAACCTCCTGAGCGCAGATACGCAGTATTTT.

This clonotype came up many times. The rearrangement uses TRBV20-1 and TRBJ2-5; D call uncertain. With 3 bases removed from V and 0 bases from J, the gap between germline ends came to 8 bases. The CDR3 runs 13 residues. CDR1 is DFQATT, CDR2 SNEGSKA, per germline (reference sequence). CDR3 loop: CSASNGYQETQYF. The CDR3 DNA reads TGCAGTGCTAGTAACGGGTACCAAGAGACCCAGTACTTC.

This clonotype was seen at least ten times. The CDR3 loop reads CSARDALSSYEQYF. In nucleotides, the CDR3 is TGCAGTGCTAGAGATGCGCTTAGCTCCTACGAGCAGTACTTC. The J gene is TRBJ2-7, the V gene TRBV20-1; no firm D call. Trimming shortened V by 0 bases and J by 0 bases, and 9 bases separated the two germline ends. Germline V lookup: CDR1 DFQATT, CDR2 SNEGSKA (reference sequence). This CDR3 is built from 14 residues.

Ten or more counts support this clonotype. The V and J genes are TRBV5-1 and TRBJ1-1; unclear D gene. The CDR3 has 15 residues. With 0 bases removed from V and 1 base from J, the gap between germline ends came to 10 bases. Germline assignment: CDR1 SGHRS and CDR2 YFSETQ. The CDR3 DNA is TGCGCCAGCAGCTTGGGGGCGACGCGGAACACTGAAGCTTTCTTT. Amino acids: CASSLGATRNTEAFF.

Many counts were recorded for this clonotype. The J gene is TRBJ1-2, the V gene TRBV25-1, with 7 bases identical to TRBD1. The CDR3 is 15 residues long. With V trimmed by 5 bases and J by 7 bases, 13 bases remained unmatched. CDR1 and CDR2 from the germline V gene are MGHDK and SYGVNS. This CDR3 is CASSTRTGGSGGYTF. The CDR3 coding sequence is TGTGCCAGCAGTACAAGGACAGGAGGTAGTGGTGGCTACACCTTC.

This clonotype occurred a few times. The chain recombines TRBV29-1 with TRBJ2-1, with D perhaps matching TRBD2 (7 bases). CDR3 length equals 16 residues. From germline, CDR1 is SQVTM and CDR2 ANQGSEA. V was trimmed by 6 bases and J by 0 bases, leaving 18 bases between them. The CDR3 protein is CSVEPGGYPSYNEQFF. CDR3 bases: TGCAGCGTAGAGCCGGGGGGCTACCCCTCCTACAATGAGCAGTTCTTC.

This clonotype was picked up many times. The V and J genes are TRBV9 and TRBJ1-1, with D maybe TRBD1 (5 bases). Germline values: CDR1 SGDLS, CDR2 YYNGEE. With 3 bases removed from V and 4 bases from J, the gap between germline ends came to 7 bases. CDR3 size: 12 residues. CDR3 residues: CASSAGGTEAFF. The CDR3 DNA is TGTGCCAGCAGCGCGGGGGGCACTGAAGCTTTCTTT.

This clonotype was detected many times. The gene calls are TRBV20-1 and TRBJ2-3; 14 bases are shared with TRBD2. Germline V gene sequence: CDR1 DFQATT, CDR2 SNEGSKA (reference sequence). This CDR3 spans 14 amino acids. The trim removed 4 bases at V and 9 bases at J, leaving 6 bases unmatched. The CDR3 loop is CSATGLAGGETQYF. CDR3 nucleotide sequence: TGCAGTGCTACAGGACTAGCGGGAGGAGAGACGCAGTATTTT.

This clonotype occurred many times. The chain links TRBV20-1 to TRBJ1-3; D may be TRBD1 (5 bases). Trimming shortened V by 6 bases and J by 1 base, and 13 bases separated the two germline ends. Germline CDR1 DFQATT, CDR2 SNEGSKA (reference sequence). This CDR3 is 14 amino acids long. CDR3 DNA sequence: TGCAGTGCAACCTACGGGACTTCTGGAAACACCATATATTTT. The encoded protein is CSATYGTSGNTIYF.

Ten or more counts support this clonotype. CDR3 amino acids: CASSLGSKPPGETQYF. The DNA of the CDR3 is TGCGCCAGCAGCTTGGGTTCAAAGCCCCCCGGGGAGACCCAGTACTTC. The chain carries TRBV5-1 and TRBJ2-5; D gene ambiguous. Germline V gives CDR1 SGHRS, CDR2 YFSETQ. The germline V and J ends were trimmed by 0 bases and 5 bases, with 17 bases remaining between them. This CDR3 region has 16 residues.

In its sample, this clonotype was seen many times. V and J are TRBV28 and TRBJ1-4; 9 bases match TRBD1. The CDR3 is 14 amino acids. The ends lost 7 bases at V and 5 bases at J; junction bases unmatched: 5. Germline V gene sequence: CDR1 MDHEN, CDR2 SYDVKM. CDR3 region: CASNSGTGNEKLFF. The CDR3 DNA sequence: TGTGCCAGCAACTCCGGGACAGGGAATGAAAAACTGTTTTTT. The variable domain in full, completed from reference TRBV28 and TRBJ1-4, reads DVKVTQSSRYLVKRTGEKVFLECVQDMDHENMFWYRQDPGLGLRLIYFSYDVKMKEKGDIPEGYSVSREKKERFSLILESASTNQTSMYLCASNSGTGNEKLFFGSGTQLSVL.

CDR3 protein: CAISGSIGHTEAFF. CDR3 nucleotide sequence: TGTGCCATCAGTGGATCCATAGGTCACACTGAAGCTTTCTTT. The rearrangement joins TRBV10-3 to TRBJ1-1; D gene unclear. Germline V lookup: CDR1 ENHRY, CDR2 SYGVKD. The CDR3 length is 14 residues. Between the trimmed V and J ends, which lost 4 bases and 3 bases, there was a span of 12 bases.

This clonotype was seen repeatedly, ten times or more. The chain has TRBV15 and TRBJ2-1; D gene ambiguous. Germline V gene data show CDR1 as LNHNV and CDR2 as YYDKDF (reference sequence). The V end was cut by 0 bases, the J end by 2 bases, with 8 bases between. The CDR3 sequence is 15 residues long. DNA of the CDR3: TGTGCCACCAGCAGAGAAGGAATCACCTACAATGAGCAGTTCTTC. Its translation is CATSREGITYNEQFF.

This clonotype showed up many times. The J gene is TRBJ2-1, the V gene TRBV14, with TRBD1 matching 7 bases. This CDR3 comprises 14 residues. CDR1 and CDR2 (germline): SGHDN, FVKESK. V trimming: 4 bases; J trimming: 7 bases; junction bases outside the gene matches: 7. This CDR3 is CASSPLGTENEQFF. The CDR3 DNA follows: TGTGCCAGCAGCCCCCTAGGGACAGAAAATGAGCAGTTCTTC. Variable domain in full (rest from reference TRBV14 and TRBJ2-1): EAGVTQFPSHSVIEKGQTVTLRCDPISGHDNLYWYRRVMGKEIKFLLHFVKESKQDESGMPNNRFLAERTGGTYSTLKVQPAELEDSGVYFCASSPLGTENEQFFGPGTRLTVL.

This clonotype was detected ten times or more. The genes are TRBV5-1 and TRBJ1-4; TRBD1 agrees at 7 bases. The V gene end was trimmed by 0 bases and the J gene end by 0 bases; junction bases not matched to a gene: 2. The CDR3 is made up of 16 amino acids. CDR1 SGHRS and CDR2 YFSETQ come from the germline V gene. CDR3 sequence: CASSLEGAATNEKLFF. CDR3 nucleotide sequence: TGCGCCAGCAGCTTGGAGGGGGCCGCAACTAATGAAAAACTGTTTTTT. Based on the CDR3 plus reference TRBV5-1 and TRBJ1-4, the full variable domain is KAGVTQTPRYLIKTRGQQVTLSCSPISGHRSVSWYQQTPGQGLQFLFEYFSETQRNKGNFPGRFSGRQFSNSRSEMNVSTLELGDSALYLCASSLEGAATNEKLFFGSGTQLSVL.

This clonotype has ten or more counts. This sequence joins TRBV5-1 and TRBJ1-1, with D perhaps TRBD1 (6 bases). Germline loops: CDR1 SGHRS, CDR2 YFSETQ. CDR3 length equals 15 residues. V was pared by 0 bases and J by 1 base, with 10 bases between. CDR3 amino acids: CASSLGQGKNTEAFF. CDR3 nucleotide sequence: TGCGCCAGCAGCTTGGGCCAGGGGAAGAACACTGAAGCTTTCTTT.

This clonotype has a count of ten or more. The rearrangement links TRBV6-5 to TRBJ1-5; TRBD1 agrees at 8 bases. The V gene's germline CDR1 is MNHEY and CDR2 SVGAGI. The J segment lost 5 bases and the V segment lost 5 bases, leaving 5 bases of the junction unmatched. There are 14 residues in the CDR3. In DNA, the CDR3 is TGTGCCAGCAGTCTCTCCAGGGGGCATCAGCCCCAGCATTTT. Residues: CASSLSRGHQPQHF.

This clonotype was seen ten or more times. This chain links TRBV20-1 with TRBJ2-5; a weak D match, TRBD1 (6 bases). This CDR3 comprises 14 residues. Trimming removed 0 bases from V and 7 bases from J, with 15 bases in between. Looked up from germline, CDR1 is DFQATT and CDR2 is SNEGSKA (reference sequence). CDR3 sequence: CSARDRVRGGTQYF. CDR3 bases: TGCAGTGCTAGAGATAGGGTCAGGGGTGGGACCCAGTACTTC.

This clonotype was recorded at least ten times. The rearrangement uses TRBV6-2 or TRBV6-3 and TRBJ2-3, with D hard to call. CDR3 size: 15 residues. The germline V gene has CDR1 MNHEY and CDR2 SVGEGT. Trimming removed 6 bases from V and 2 bases from J, with 15 bases in between. The CDR3 loop reads CASSQLPDSTDTQYF. In nucleotides, the CDR3 is TGTGCCAGCAGCCAACTTCCAGACTCCACAGATACGCAGTATTTT.

This clonotype has just a few counts. CDR3 sequence reads: CASSLTGTDTQYF. CDR3 coding DNA: TGTGCCAGCAGCTTGACAGGGACAGATACGCAGTATTTT. The chain combines TRBV7-9 with TRBJ2-3; 7 bases map to TRBD1. Germline V gives CDR1 SEHNR, CDR2 FQNEAQ (reference sequence). The CDR3 contains 13 residues. V lost 3 bases and J lost 3; bases outside the gene matches: 0.

This clonotype was recorded at least ten times. One junction end does not reproduce the germline sequence, and a read error may be involved. This chain links TRBV12-3 or TRBV12-4 with TRBJ2-7; TRBD2 is a possible D gene (7 bases). The CDR3 runs 15 residues. CDR3 sequence: CASSLGAGEGLEQYF. CDR3 coding DNA: TGTGCCAGCAGCTTAGGAGCAGGGGAGGGTCTCGAGCAGTACTTC.